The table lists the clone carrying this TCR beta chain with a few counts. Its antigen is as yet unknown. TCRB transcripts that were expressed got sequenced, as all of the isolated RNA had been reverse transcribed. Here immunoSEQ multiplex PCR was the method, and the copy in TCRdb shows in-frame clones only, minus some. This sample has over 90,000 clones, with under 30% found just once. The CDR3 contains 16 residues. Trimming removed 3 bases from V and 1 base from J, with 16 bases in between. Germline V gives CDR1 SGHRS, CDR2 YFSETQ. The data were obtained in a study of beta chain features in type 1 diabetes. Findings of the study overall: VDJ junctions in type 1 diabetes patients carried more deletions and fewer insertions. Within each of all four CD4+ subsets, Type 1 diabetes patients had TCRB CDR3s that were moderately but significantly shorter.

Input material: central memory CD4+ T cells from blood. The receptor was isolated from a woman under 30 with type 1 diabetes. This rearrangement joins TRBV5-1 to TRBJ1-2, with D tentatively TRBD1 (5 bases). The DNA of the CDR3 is TGCGCCAGCAGCTCCTACTTGACAGATTTTAACTATGGCTACACCTTC. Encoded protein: CASSSYLTDFNYGYTF.